The clone carrying this T cell receptor beta chain was counted a few times. The data derive from a study of Tregs in tolerant kidney transplant recipients. The CDR3 consists of 14 residues. Germline V CDR1 and CDR2: MNHNY, SVGAGI (reference sequence). V lost 4 bases and J 5 bases, leaving 15 bases between the germline ends. Sequencing used immunoSEQ multiplex PCR; TCRdb keeps in-frame clones, though not all of them. The data contain under 300,000 clones, roughly 84% of them singletons. This sequence was found in a human donor in good health. The genes are TRBV6-6 and TRBJ2-7, with D possibly called TRBD1 or TRBD2 (5 bases each). Sequencing was done on a sample of CD4+ T cells from blood. In DNA, the CDR3 is TGTGCCAGCAGTTTAGGGGACCCATCCGACGAGCAGTACTTC. This gives the protein CASSLGDPSDEQYF.